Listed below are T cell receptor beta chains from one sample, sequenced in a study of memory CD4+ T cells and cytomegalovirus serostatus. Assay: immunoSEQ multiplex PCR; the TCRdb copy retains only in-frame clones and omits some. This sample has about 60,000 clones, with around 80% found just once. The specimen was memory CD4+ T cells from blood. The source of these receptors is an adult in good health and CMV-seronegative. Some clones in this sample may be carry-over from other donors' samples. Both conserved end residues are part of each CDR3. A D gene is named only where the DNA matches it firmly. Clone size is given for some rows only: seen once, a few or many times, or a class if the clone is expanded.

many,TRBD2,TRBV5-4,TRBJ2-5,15,TGTGCCAGCAGCTTCGCCGGGACTAACCAAGAGACCCAGTACTTC,CASSFAGTNQETQYF
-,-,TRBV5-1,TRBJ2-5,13,TGCGCCAGCAGCTTGGTAATAGAAGAGACCCAGTACTTC,CASSLVIEETQYF
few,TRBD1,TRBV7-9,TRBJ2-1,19,TGTGCCAGCAGCTTAAATAGAGGGACAGGGGATCGGGGTAGCAATGAGCAGTTCTTC,CASSLNRGTGDRGSNEQFF
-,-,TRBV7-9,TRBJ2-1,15,TGTGCCAGCAGCCCACCCGGCGCGGTCTACAATGAGCAGTTCTTC,CASSPPGAVYNEQFF
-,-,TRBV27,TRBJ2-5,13,TGTGCCAGCAGTCCCCGGGGCAGAGAGACCCAGTACTTC,CASSPRGRETQYF
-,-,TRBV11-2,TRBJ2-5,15,TGTGCCAGCAGCTTAAGAGTGGGTGGGCAAGAGACCCAGTACTTC,CASSLRVGGQETQYF
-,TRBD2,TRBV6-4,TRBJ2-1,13,TGTGCCAGTCGTACTAGCGGGAGGGGTGAGCAGTTCTTC,CASRTSGRGEQFF
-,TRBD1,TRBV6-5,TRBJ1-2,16,TGTGCCAGCAGTTCTCAACCGGGACAGGGGCGGGGGGGCTACACCTTC,CASSSQPGQGRGGYTF
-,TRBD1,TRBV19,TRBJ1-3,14,TGTGCCAGTAAAACAGGGGGCCTTGGAAACACCATATATTTT,CASKTGGLGNTIYF
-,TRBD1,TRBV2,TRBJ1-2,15,TGTGCCAACCGAAGGGACAGGGGTTCGCTGGATGGCTACACCTTC,CANRRDRGSLDGYTF
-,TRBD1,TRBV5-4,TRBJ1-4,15,TGTGCCAGCAGCGGGACAGGGCGGGCCCTTGAAAAACTGTTTTTT,CASSGTGRALEKLFF
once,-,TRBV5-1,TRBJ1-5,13,TGCGCCAGCAGCTCGACGGTTGATCAGCCCCAGCATTTT,CASSSTVDQPQHF
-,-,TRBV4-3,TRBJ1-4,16,TGCGCCAGCAGCCCCCTGGGGGGGGCTCTAGGTGAAAAACTGTTTTTT,CASSPLGGALGEKLFF
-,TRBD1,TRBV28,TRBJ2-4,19,TGTGCCAGCAGTGAGGTCCACGCGCGGACAGGGCTAGCCAAAAACATTCAGTACTTC,CASSEVHARTGLAKNIQYF